This T cell receptor (beta chain) was obtained from a study of control samples from healthy donors and cancer patients. Repertoires were generated with immunoSEQ multiplex PCR, while TCRdb's copy carries only in-frame clones and drops some. The data hold 200,000 or so clones, with roughly 94% observed a single time. The germline V gene encodes CDR1 SGHRS and CDR2 YFSETQ. CDR3 length: 15 amino acids. The junction had 3 bases not matched to a gene; V was cut back by 5 bases and J by 1 base. The chain combines TRBV5-1 with TRBJ2-5; 12 positions match TRBD2. Sample: blood. This sequence originates from a man aged 45-65 years in good health. The CDR3 nucleotides read TGCGCCAGCAGGCCGACTAGCGGGGGCCAAGAGACCCAGTACTTC. Amino acids: CASRPTSGGQETQYF.